Shown below are 7 T cell receptor beta chains from a single sample sequenced in a study of cytomegalovirus exposure and HLA in healthy donors. The repertoire was sequenced with immunoSEQ multiplex PCR; TCRdb's copy has only in-frame clones and lacks some. The repertoire has around 220,000 clones, around nine tenths of them found once; the top ten carry about 2.9%. Sequenced: PBMCs. These receptors were obtained from a woman aged 18-35 years in good health and CMV-seronegative.

The chain is built from TRBV11-2 and TRBJ1-5; tentatively, D is TRBD1 (5 bases). The length of the CDR3 is 15 residues. CDR1 and CDR2 (germline): SGHAT, FQNNGV. The V end lost 2 bases, the J end lost 2 bases, and 10 bases lay between the germline ends. This chain's CDR3 is CASSLSLQGNQPQHF. CDR3 sequence (DNA): TGTGCCAGCAGCTTATCACTACAGGGCAATCAGCCCCAGCATTTT.

The V call is TRBV19, the J call TRBJ1-5; 7 bases agree with TRBD1. The trim removed 7 bases at V and 2 bases at J, leaving 14 bases unmatched. CDR3 length: 17 amino acids. The germline V gene encodes CDR1 LNHDA and CDR2 SQIVND (reference sequence). DNA for the CDR3: TGTGCCAGTAAGGGTAGGGGGCGCGGTGGGGGCAATCAGCCCCAGCATTTT. Translating gives CASKGRGRGGGNQPQHF. Using reference TRBV19 and TRBJ1-5 for the parts outside the CDR3, the full variable domain is DGGITQSPKYLFRKEGQNVTLSCEQNLNHDAMYWYRQDPGQGLRLIYYSQIVNDFQKGDIAEGYSVSREKKESFPLTVTSAQKNPTAFYLCASKGRGRGGGNQPQHFGDGTRLSIL.

The chain is built from TRBV5-1 and TRBJ2-7; 7 bases map to TRBD2. The CDR3 is 15 amino acids. Germline V gives CDR1 SGHRS, CDR2 YFSETQ. Unmatched junction bases numbered 7, after V lost 0 bases and J lost 4 bases. The CDR3 DNA reads TGCGCCAGCAGCTTGGTGTGGGAGGGCCGTTACGAGCAGTACTTC. Translated: CASSLVWEGRYEQYF.

The chain joins TRBV6-1 to TRBJ2-7; 9 bases match TRBD2. The V gene's germline CDR1 is MNHNS and CDR2 SASEGT. The V gene end was trimmed by 2 bases and the J gene end by 3 bases; junction bases not matched to a gene: 8. The CDR3 covers 16 residues. The CDR3, as DNA: TGTGCCAGCAGTGAACCATCCGCGGGAGGGGGCTACGAGCAGTACTTC. Translated, it gives CASSEPSAGGGYEQYF.

DNA for the CDR3: TGTGCCAGCGGCCTGACTACCACAACAAACGCCTACGAGCAGTACTTC. Its protein is CASGLTTTTNAYEQYF. The chain joins TRBV27 to TRBJ2-7; maybe TRBD2 (5 bases). The germline CDR1 and CDR2 sequences are MNHEY and SMNVEV (reference sequence). Trimming shortened V by 8 bases and J by 2 bases, and 22 bases separated the two germline ends. The CDR3 spans 16 residues.

The gene calls are TRBV9 and TRBJ1-2; TRBD1 matches 11 bases. Germline values: CDR1 SGDLS, CDR2 YYNGEE. The V segment lost 0 bases and the J segment 5 bases; nucleotides outside the gene matches: 9. The CDR3 is 17 amino acids. The CDR3 DNA reads TGTGCCAGCAGCGTAGTCCCGGACAGGGGGCGGACGTATGGCTACACCTTC. Encoded protein: CASSVVPDRGRTYGYTF.

The chain has TRBV19 and TRBJ2-7; no clear D gene. V was trimmed by 4 bases and J by 4 bases, leaving 11 bases between them. This CDR3 region has 13 residues. Germline loops: CDR1 LNHDA, CDR2 SQIVND (reference sequence). CDR3 residues: CASSRSQSYEQYF. CDR3 in DNA: TGTGCCAGTAGTAGGAGCCAGTCTTACGAGCAGTACTTC.